Following are 32 T cell receptor beta chains from one sample sequenced in a study of post-analysis software for immune sequencing data. Study outcomes and limitations: Five or six TRBV segments, TRBV5-6, TRBV5-1 and TRBV20-1 among them, were found more frequent in patients than controls.

Their target antigens are unknown. Every TCR beta cDNA library bore unique molecular identifiers. TCRdb used MiXCR to reprocess the PCR reads, holding one entry per CDR3 protein. The table includes fewer than 850,000 distinct CDR3 sequences, 40% to 55% detected once. What was sequenced was blood. Receptors originate from a girl under 18 with multiple sclerosis.

The gene calls are TRBV5-1 and TRBJ2-6; tentative D call: TRBD2 (5 bases). CDR3 length: 16 amino acids. The germline CDR1 and CDR2 sequences are SGHRS and YFSETQ. V was pared by 1 base and J by 3 bases, with 11 bases between. The DNA of the CDR3 is TGCGCCAGCAGCTTGCCAGAGGGTAGTGGGGCCAACGTCCTGACTTTC. This codes for CASSLPEGSGANVLTF.

This clonotype was recorded only once. The chain joins TRBV29-1 to TRBJ2-1; D possibly corresponds to TRBD2 (5 bases). Trimming stripped 4 bases from V and 3 bases from J, with 10 bases between. The CDR3 has 13 amino acids. CDR1 SQVTM and CDR2 ANQGSEA come from the germline V gene. The CDR3 sequence is CSVVSVVYNEQFF. The CDR3, as DNA: TGCAGCGTTGTTAGCGTTGTCTACAATGAGCAGTTCTTC.

This clonotype appeared a few times. J is TRBJ1-2 and V is TRBV29-1; D is ambiguous. The V gene's germline CDR1 is SQVTM and CDR2 ANQGSEA. This CDR3 is 12 amino acids long. Between the trimmed V and J ends, which lost 1 base and 13 bases, there was a span of 16 bases. CDR3 sequence reads: CSVEAGDTAPTF. The CDR3 DNA sequence: TGCAGCGTTGAAGCAGGTGACACGGCACCCACCTTC.

This clonotype was observed a single time. This chain uses TRBV6-1 with TRBJ2-1, with 15 bases aligning to TRBD2. This CDR3 has 17 residues. J lost 4 bases, V lost 5 bases, and 6 bases had no gene match. Germline CDR1 and CDR2: MNHNS and SASEGT. The CDR3 region has the DNA TGTGCCAGCAGTCCTCGGACTAGCGGGAGGGTTTACAATGAGCAGTTCTTC. This encodes CASSPRTSGRVYNEQFF.

The sample holds a few counts of this clonotype. The CDR3 spells CASSLGNRYGYTF. CDR3 sequence (DNA): TGTGCCAGCAGCTTAGGGAATCGGTATGGCTACACCTTC. The chain uses TRBV7-2 and TRBJ1-2; D not resolved. From germline, CDR1 is SGHTA and CDR2 FQGNSA. This CDR3 has 13 residues. Trimming stripped 1 base from V and 5 bases from J, with 8 bases between.

This clonotype was seen more than once but under ten times. The chain combines TRBV27 with TRBJ2-7; possible D gene TRBD2, 5 bases. Germline assignment: CDR1 MNHEY and CDR2 SMNVEV (reference sequence). V gave up 2 bases and J gave up 7 bases, with 12 bases separating them. This CDR3 region has 13 residues. The CDR3 reads CASSLDYPGEQYF. The CDR3 nucleotides read TGTGCCAGCAGTTTAGACTACCCCGGGGAGCAGTACTTC.

There are a few counts of this clonotype. The DNA of the CDR3 is TGTGCCAGCAGCTTAGTCGCGGGAGTGGAGACCCAGTACTTC. As protein: CASSLVAGVETQYF. This chain uses TRBV7-2 with TRBJ2-5; 7 bases agree with TRBD2. CDR1 and CDR2 (germline): SGHTA, FQGNSA. This CDR3 comprises 14 residues. Germline trimming cut 1 base from V and 5 bases from J; bases unmatched to any gene: 4.

This clonotype was detected a few times. The junction differs from germline at one of its ends, possibly a read error. This rearrangement joins TRBV7-3 to TRBJ2-5; TRBD2 might be the D (6 bases). The germline V gene has CDR1 SGHTA and CDR2 FQGTGA. The CDR3 contains 13 residues. The CDR3 sequence: CANSPGLKETQYF. CDR3 DNA: TGTGCCAACAGCCCGGGACTGAAAGAGACCCAGTACTTC.

This chain connects TRBV28 to TRBJ2-1, with D uncertain. The CDR3 length is 14 residues. Germline lookup yields CDR1 MDHEN and CDR2 SYDVKM. The V end lost 4 bases, the J end lost 2 bases, and 9 bases lay between the germline ends. CDR3 loop: CASSWGRAYNEQFF. Written as DNA, the CDR3 is TGTGCCAGCAGTTGGGGTAGGGCCTACAATGAGCAGTTCTTC.

The chain combines TRBV27 with TRBJ2-1, with 9 bases matching TRBD2. Germline V lookup: CDR1 MNHEY, CDR2 SMNVEV (reference sequence). CDR3 size: 13 residues. Trimming cost V 5 bases and J 13 bases; bases outside gene matches: 9. Here the CDR3 DNA reads TGTGCCAGCAGTGTCTCGCCCGGGACTAGCCAGTTCTTC. Translating it yields CASSVSPGTSQFF.

V and J are TRBV9 and TRBJ2-1; no definite D call. The CDR3 length is 17 residues. Looked up from germline, CDR1 is SGDLS and CDR2 is YYNGEE. V was pared by 0 bases and J by 5 bases, with 18 bases between. The CDR3 sequence is CASSVASESHNNNEQFF. In DNA form, the CDR3 reads TGTGCCAGCAGCGTAGCTAGTGAATCTCACAACAACAATGAGCAGTTCTTC.

Comments on this clonotype: The final CDR3 position lacks the conserved phenylalanine or tryptophan, pointing to a likely read error. This chain links TRBV20-1 with TRBJ2-5; 9 bases line up with TRBD2. Germline V lookup: CDR1 DFQATT, CDR2 SNEGSKA (reference sequence). This CDR3 spans 15 amino acids. Germline trimming cut 0 bases from V and 5 bases from J; bases unmatched to any gene: 7. The CDR3 reads CSARDGGRAGETQYV. As DNA, the CDR3 is TGCAGTGCTAGAGACGGCGGGAGGGCGGGGGAGACCCAGTACGTC.

The chain joins TRBV6-6 to TRBJ2-1; the D call may be TRBD1 or TRBD2 (5 bases each). The CDR3 is 10 amino acids. CDR1 is MNHNY, CDR2 SVGAGI, per germline (reference sequence). The V gene lost 11 bases and the J gene lost 9 bases, with 11 bases spanning the gap. In DNA form, the CDR3 reads TGTGCCGTGGGGGTGAGTGAGCAGTTCTTC. This sequence encodes CAVGVSEQFF.

The J gene is TRBJ1-2, the V gene TRBV29-1; D may be TRBD1 (6 bases). Between the trimmed V and J ends, which lost 6 bases and 5 bases, there was a span of 10 bases. The CDR3 loop spans 11 amino acids. The germline CDR1 and CDR2 sequences are SQVTM and ANQGSEA. CDR3 sequence (DNA): TGCAGCGTCGAGGGGGTATATGGCTACACCTTC. Translating gives CSVEGVYGYTF.

The chain couples TRBV7-2 to TRBJ2-1; D could derive from TRBD1 or TRBD2 (6 bases each). CDR3 length: 15 residues. V lost 1 base and J 10 bases, leaving 17 bases between the germline ends. Germline V gene lookup returns CDR1 SGHTA and CDR2 FQGNSA. CDR3 amino acids: CASSLEGGQYGEQFF. The CDR3 DNA reads TGTGCCAGCAGCTTAGAGGGGGGCCAATACGGGGAGCAGTTCTTC.

This chain joins TRBV5-1 and TRBJ2-1; weak D call: TRBD2 (5 bases). Germline CDR1 SGHRS, CDR2 YFSETQ. This CDR3 has 15 amino acids. Trimming took 1 base from V and 7 from J, leaving 15 bases between them. CDR3 in DNA: TGCGCCAGCAGCTTGTCGCGGGCCGGTTGGAATGAGCAGTTCTTC. Translating it yields CASSLSRAGWNEQFF.

This chain joins TRBV6-5 and TRBJ2-5, with 11 nucleotides matching TRBD2. Unmatched junction bases numbered 10, after V lost 5 bases and J lost 5 bases. Per germline, CDR1 MNHEY and CDR2 SVGAGI. CDR3 size: 16 residues. DNA of the CDR3: TGTGCCAGCAGTCCGCTTAGCGGGAGGGCCTCGGAGACCCAGTACTTC. The encoded protein is CASSPLSGRASETQYF.

The chain uses TRBV6-2 or TRBV6-3 and TRBJ2-1; the match to TRBD2 covers 13 bases. The germline V gene encodes CDR1 MNHEY and CDR2 SVGEGT. There are 16 residues in the CDR3. The trim removed 6 bases at V and 8 bases at J, leaving 10 bases unmatched. The CDR3 spells CASSYGTSGEGHEQFF. DNA for the CDR3: TGTGCCAGCAGCTACGGGACTAGCGGGGAGGGGCATGAGCAGTTCTTC.

This clonotype was detected only once. This chain joins TRBV6-5 and TRBJ1-2; TRBD1 aligns across 8 bases. With V trimmed by 2 bases and J by 4 bases, 12 bases remained unmatched. The CDR3 length is 17 residues. Germline CDR1 and CDR2: MNHEY and SVGAGI. The CDR3 loop is CASSYDPGDRWGYGYTF. In DNA form, the CDR3 reads TGTGCCAGCAGTTACGACCCCGGGGACAGGTGGGGCTATGGCTACACCTTC.

This clonotype was found a few times. V usage is TRBV20-1 and J usage is TRBJ2-4, with TRBD2 matching 12 bases. The J call is doubtful: the DNA matches TRBJ2-7 better. Germline assignment: CDR1 DFQATT and CDR2 SNEGSKA (reference sequence). CDR3 size: 16 residues. Here the CDR3 reads CSARAVGLAGAYEQYF. Here the CDR3 DNA reads TGCAGTGCTAGAGCCGTGGGACTAGCGGGCGCCTACGAGCAGTACTTC.

This sequence joins TRBV5-1 and TRBJ1-1, with D hard to call. Trimming stripped 0 bases from V and 1 base from J, with 7 bases between. The CDR3 has 14 amino acids. CDR1 and CDR2 (germline): SGHRS, YFSETQ. The CDR3: CASSLETQNTEAFF. CDR3 bases: TGCGCCAGCAGCTTGGAAACCCAGAACACTGAAGCTTTCTTT.

The V call is TRBV7-3, the J call TRBJ1-1, with D unresolved. The germline CDR1 and CDR2 sequences are SGHTA and FQGTGA. The germline V and J ends were trimmed by 0 bases and 1 base, with 9 bases remaining between them. The CDR3 totals 15 residues. The CDR3 reads CASSLTSQENTEAFF. DNA of the CDR3: TGTGCCAGCAGCTTAACGTCACAAGAGAACACTGAAGCTTTCTTT.

This clonotype was seen more than once but under ten times. The chain recombines TRBV20-1 with TRBJ2-3; D unresolved. V lost 5 bases, J lost 0 bases, and 15 bases lay in between. Germline V gene sequence: CDR1 DFQATT, CDR2 SNEGSKA (reference sequence). This CDR3 has 15 amino acids. The CDR3 region has the DNA TGCAGTGCTCCCGACTCAAGAGCCAGCACAGATACGCAGTATTTT. This translates into CSAPDSRASTDTQYF.

In this sample, this clonotype turned up a few times. The chain couples TRBV20-1 to TRBJ2-1; D not certain. The germline V and J ends were trimmed by 6 bases and 0 bases, with 15 bases remaining between them. The CDR3 has 15 residues. CDR1 and CDR2 from the germline V gene are DFQATT and SNEGSKA (reference sequence). CDR3 sequence: CSAQETQSSYNEQFF. In nucleotides, the CDR3 is TGCAGTGCCCAGGAAACCCAGAGCTCCTACAATGAGCAGTTCTTC.

CDR3 DNA sequence: TGCGCCAGCAGCGCCCGACCGTCCTTGGCTAATGAAAAACTGTTTTTT. Its translation: CASSARPSLANEKLFF. The gene calls are TRBV4-3 and TRBJ1-4; D not certain. This CDR3 contains 16 residues. Trimming took 5 bases from V and 3 from J, leaving 16 bases between them. The V gene's germline CDR1 is LGHNA and CDR2 YSLEER.

The V call is TRBV7-2, the J call TRBJ1-2; 8 bases map to TRBD1. Looked up from germline, CDR1 is SGHTA and CDR2 is FQGNSA. J lost 5 bases, V lost 2 bases, and 4 bases had no gene match. The CDR3 loop spans 14 amino acids. The CDR3 DNA reads as TGTGCCAGCAGCTTACAGGGGGCAAGATATGGCTACACCTTC. This encodes CASSLQGARYGYTF.

This clonotype was seen only a few times. The chain carries TRBV18 and TRBJ2-1; TRBD2 matches at 14 bases. The CDR3 spans 17 residues. CDR1 is KGHSH, CDR2 LQKENI, per germline. The V and J ends lost 3 bases and 6 bases, in that order; junction bases with no gene match: 7. CDR3 loop: CASSPRRLAGGFNEQFF. CDR3 nucleotide sequence: TGTGCCAGCTCACCGAGAAGACTAGCGGGAGGGTTCAATGAGCAGTTCTTC.

This clonotype was seen a handful of times. This sequence joins TRBV4-1 and TRBJ1-1; D is uncertain. The V end lost 1 base, the J end lost 1 base, and 7 bases lay between the germline ends. The germline gives CDR1 MGHRA, CDR2 YSYEKL. The CDR3 covers 14 residues. This CDR3 is CASSQGLPNTEAFF. The CDR3 DNA follows: TGCGCCAGCAGCCAAGGTCTACCGAACACTGAAGCTTTCTTT.

Only a few counts were recorded for this clonotype. The J gene is TRBJ1-2, the V gene TRBV9, with TRBD1 as a possible D gene (6 bases). In germline, CDR1 is SGDLS, CDR2 YYNGEE. The CDR3 extends over 17 amino acids. V was pared by 0 bases and J by 4 bases, with 19 bases between. The DNA of the CDR3 is TGTGCCAGCAGCGTAGAGAGGGGGGAACCAGGGGCCTATGGCTACACCTTC. Amino acid sequence: CASSVERGEPGAYGYTF.

This clonotype was observed a single time. This chain connects TRBV13 to TRBJ2-1; TRBD2 agrees at 11 bases. Trimming cost V 4 bases and J 6 bases; bases outside gene matches: 8. CDR1 is PRHDT, CDR2 FYEKMQ, per germline (reference sequence). This CDR3 is built from 16 residues. CDR3 loop: CASSYISGTSGNEQFF. Here the CDR3 DNA reads TGTGCCAGCAGCTATATATCCGGGACTAGCGGCAATGAGCAGTTCTTC.

This clonotype came up a few times. This chain links TRBV9 with TRBJ2-5; D uncertain. Per the germline V gene, CDR1 is SGDLS and CDR2 is YYNGEE. Trimming took 0 bases from V and 0 from J, leaving 9 bases between them. This CDR3 has 15 amino acids. The CDR3 reads CASSVGAANQETQYF. The CDR3 DNA is TGTGCCAGCAGCGTAGGTGCGGCTAACCAAGAGACCCAGTACTTC.

This chain connects TRBV9 to TRBJ1-1, with a tentative D call TRBD1 (5 bases). The V gene lost 1 base and the J gene lost 5 bases, with 12 bases spanning the gap. Germline CDR1 and CDR2: SGDLS and YYNGEE. This CDR3 is built from 14 residues. CDR3 sequence reads: CASSVISGGTEAFF. The CDR3, as DNA: TGTGCCAGCAGCGTAATTTCGGGGGGAACTGAAGCTTTCTTT.